This entry features one T cell receptor beta chain sequence. What it recognizes is unknown. The source of the sample is a study of post-analysis software for immune sequencing data. Researchers reported that TCR beta cDNA libraries carried unique molecular identifiers. Input amounts of 1 to 10 million T cells were used. These gave about 500,000 cDNA molecules, so each molecule approximated one T cell. TCRdb re-called the PCR reads with MiXCR, one entry per CDR3 protein. The sample yields more than 450,000 distinct CDR3 sequences, roughly two fifths seen once. V gave up 8 bases and J gave up 2 bases; unmatched junction bases: 4. CDR3 length: 13 residues. Germline V gene sequence: CDR1 SNHLY, CDR2 FYNNEI. Study-level findings and limits: TRBV5-6, TRBV5-1 and TRBV20-1 belonged to a set of a handful of TRBV segments that were more frequent in patients than controls.

This TCR was sampled from a girl under 18 with multiple sclerosis. The chain is built from TRBV2 and TRBJ1-2, with 8 bases fitting TRBD1. The source material was blood. The CDR3 coding sequence is TGTGCCAGCGAGGACAGGGAGAACTATGGCTACACCTTC. As protein: CASEDRENYGYTF.